This entry concerns a single TCR beta chain. Its antigen is still unknown. The data were obtained in a study of cytomegalovirus exposure and HLA in healthy donors. General study findings and limits: A later analysis linked a missense variant in DCLRE1C to the trimming of TCR beta V and J genes.

PCR amplification relied on 60 Vbeta primers (plus 13 Jbeta primers). Assay used: immunoSEQ multiplex PCR; TCRdb lists only in-frame clones, some missing. Of roughly 130,000 clones listed, about 80% are singletons. Germline values: CDR1 GTSNPN, CDR2 SVGIG (reference sequence). CDR3 length: 16 residues. V lost 2 bases and J 0 bases, leaving 14 bases between the germline ends. The V call is TRBV30, the J call TRBJ2-1, with D possibly being TRBD2 (5 bases). This clonotype was obtained from a boy aged 2 to 10 in good health and CMV-seronegative. The material sequenced was PBMCs. This chain's CDR3 is CAWSIWTSRSYNEQFF. The CDR3 nucleotides are TGTGCCTGGAGTATTTGGACTTCTCGCTCCTACAATGAGCAGTTCTTC.